The rows below give T cell receptor beta chains drawn from one sample of a study of T cell clonotyping in hematopoietic cell transplantation. TCRdb keeps only in-frame clones here, not all; method: immunoSEQ multiplex PCR. Of around 16,000 clones listed, 93% are singletons. Specimen: peripheral blood mononuclear cells, collected before stem cell transplant. Every receptor here comes from a man between 18 and 29 years old with biphenotypic leukemia. Some clones in this sample may be carry-over from other donors' samples. CDR3s include the opening cysteine and the closing phenylalanine or tryptophan. Each record gives: V gene, J gene, D gene, clone size, CDR3 DNA, CDR3 protein. D genes are given only for firm matches. Size values are once, few and many counts, or a class for expanded clones, and some rows have none.

v_gene: TRBV5-6
j_gene: TRBJ2-7
d_gene: -
abundance: -
CDR3nt: TGTGCCAGCAGCGCCTTCAGGGGATACGAGCAGTACTTC
CDR3aa: CASSAFRGYEQYF

v_gene: TRBV5-1
j_gene: TRBJ2-7
d_gene: -
abundance: -
CDR3nt: TGCGCCAGCAGCTTGGCGTACGGCTCCTACGAGCAGTACTTC
CDR3aa: CASSLAYGSYEQYF

v_gene: TRBV6-5
j_gene: TRBJ2-7
d_gene: TRBD1
abundance: -
CDR3nt: TGTGCCAGCAGTCCGGGACAGGGAAAAGGCGAGCAGTACTTC
CDR3aa: CASSPGQGKGEQYF

v_gene: TRBV9
j_gene: TRBJ2-3
d_gene: -
abundance: -
CDR3nt: TGTGCCAGCAGCGTAGTGTCCAGCACAGATACGCAGTATTTT
CDR3aa: CASSVVSSTDTQYF

v_gene: TRBV4-3
j_gene: TRBJ1-1
d_gene: -
abundance: -
CDR3nt: TGCGCCAGCAGCCAAGTGGGGCCGATGAACACTGAAGCTTTCTTT
CDR3aa: CASSQVGPMNTEAFF

v_gene: TRBV7-2
j_gene: TRBJ2-7
d_gene: TRBD2
abundance: -
CDR3nt: TGTGCCAGCAGCCGCCGACTAGCGGGGTACTACGAGCAGTACTTC
CDR3aa: CASSRRLAGYYEQYF

v_gene: TRBV11-2
j_gene: TRBJ2-1
d_gene: TRBD2
abundance: -
CDR3nt: TGTGCCAGCAGCTCTCCAGCGGGGGCCTACAATGAGCAGTTCTTC
CDR3aa: CASSSPAGAYNEQFF

v_gene: TRBV2
j_gene: TRBJ2-5
d_gene: TRBD2
abundance: once
CDR3nt: TGTGCCAGCAGAGCCCTAGCGGGGAGTTACCAAGAGACCCAGTACTTC
CDR3aa: CASRALAGSYQETQYF

v_gene: TRBV9
j_gene: TRBJ1-3
d_gene: -
abundance: -
CDR3nt: TGTGCCAGCAGCGTCGGGGTGTCTGGAAACACCATATATTTT
CDR3aa: CASSVGVSGNTIYF

v_gene: TRBV27
j_gene: TRBJ1-5
d_gene: -
abundance: -
CDR3nt: TGTGCCAGCAGCCCATCCCGGGCCACAGGTCAGCCCCAGCATTTT
CDR3aa: CASSPSRATGQPQHF

v_gene: TRBV20-1
j_gene: TRBJ2-5
d_gene: -
abundance: -
CDR3nt: TGCAGTGCCGTCCGGCGGGAGACCCAGTACTTC
CDR3aa: CSAVRRETQYF

v_gene: TRBV6-4
j_gene: TRBJ2-1
d_gene: -
abundance: -
CDR3nt: TGTGCCAGCAGTGGAGGGGGGGACTACAATGAGCAGTTCTTC
CDR3aa: CASSGGGDYNEQFF

v_gene: TRBV5-1
j_gene: TRBJ2-5
d_gene: -
abundance: once
CDR3nt: TGCGCCAGCAGCCCCGGAGTAGCGTTGGAGACCCAGTACTTC
CDR3aa: CASSPGVALETQYF

v_gene: TRBV5-4
j_gene: TRBJ1-1
d_gene: -
abundance: -
CDR3nt: TGTGCCAGCAGCTTCGGGGCGACTGAAGCTTTCTTT
CDR3aa: CASSFGATEAFF

v_gene: TRBV9
j_gene: TRBJ1-3
d_gene: -
abundance: -
CDR3nt: TGTGCCAGCAGCCCTCGGGACGGGGCTGGAAACACCATATATTTT
CDR3aa: CASSPRDGAGNTIYF

v_gene: TRBV7-2
j_gene: TRBJ1-1
d_gene: -
abundance: -
CDR3nt: TGTGCCAGCAGCTTAGCGCCGGGACCCACTGAAGCTTTCTTT
CDR3aa: CASSLAPGPTEAFF

v_gene: TRBV2
j_gene: TRBJ2-7
d_gene: TRBD1
abundance: -
CDR3nt: TGTGCCAGCATTAGGACAGGGAGCTCCTACGAGCAGTACTTC
CDR3aa: CASIRTGSSYEQYF

v_gene: TRBV5-4
j_gene: TRBJ2-7
d_gene: TRBD1
abundance: -
CDR3nt: TGTGCCAGCAGCATAAGACAGGGTTCGGCCTACGAGCAGTACTTC
CDR3aa: CASSIRQGSAYEQYF

v_gene: TRBV6-1
j_gene: TRBJ1-5
d_gene: -
abundance: once
CDR3nt: TGTGCCAGCAGTGAAGTCCCCGATTTGTGGGGGGCCAATCAGCCCCAGCATTTT
CDR3aa: CASSEVPDLWGANQPQHF

v_gene: TRBV27
j_gene: TRBJ2-7
d_gene: -
abundance: -
CDR3nt: TGTGCCAGCCCCGACGGGGGTCTTCATTCCTACGAGCAGTACTTC
CDR3aa: CASPDGGLHSYEQYF

v_gene: TRBV6-5
j_gene: TRBJ2-1
d_gene: TRBD1
abundance: -
CDR3nt: TGTGCCAGCAGTTACTCGTCCAGGGGGCCCTACAATGAGCAGTTCTTC
CDR3aa: CASSYSSRGPYNEQFF

v_gene: TRBV30
j_gene: TRBJ2-3
d_gene: TRBD2
abundance: once
CDR3nt: TGTGCCTGGAGAAGACTAGCGGGGGATACGCAGTATTTT
CDR3aa: CAWRRLAGDTQYF

v_gene: TRBV4-2
j_gene: TRBJ2-5
d_gene: TRBD1
abundance: -
CDR3nt: TGTGCCAGCAGCCAAATAACAGGGGGCAGGGAGACCCAGTACTTC
CDR3aa: CASSQITGGRETQYF

v_gene: TRBV9
j_gene: TRBJ1-2
d_gene: TRBD1
abundance: -
CDR3nt: TGTGCCAGCAGCGTAGGGGGACAGGGAGCTAACTATGGCTACACCTTC
CDR3aa: CASSVGGQGANYGYTF

v_gene: TRBV7-6
j_gene: TRBJ1-5
d_gene: -
abundance: -
CDR3nt: TGTGCCAGCAGCCTTGGGGGGGATGGGGATCAGCCCCAGCATTTT
CDR3aa: CASSLGGDGDQPQHF

v_gene: TRBV5-1
j_gene: TRBJ1-6
d_gene: -
abundance: -
CDR3nt: TGCGCCAGCAGCTTGGGAGCTCGGTCCGCAGTCGGTTATAATTCACCCCTCCACTTT
CDR3aa: CASSLGARSAVGYNSPLHF

v_gene: TRBV9
j_gene: TRBJ2-2
d_gene: -
abundance: -
CDR3nt: TGTGCCAGCAGCGGGTGGGGCTCGGGCGGGGAGCTGTTTTTT
CDR3aa: CASSGWGSGGELFF

v_gene: TRBV30
j_gene: TRBJ1-1
d_gene: -
abundance: once
CDR3nt: TGTGCCTGGAGAAAGGCAGGGGAGACAACTGAAGCTTTCTTT
CDR3aa: CAWRKAGETTEAFF

v_gene: TRBV10-3
j_gene: TRBJ1-1
d_gene: -
abundance: once
CDR3nt: TGTGCCGCTCGCAAAGGAGGGGCAAACACTGAAGCTTTCTTT
CDR3aa: CAARKGGANTEAFF

v_gene: TRBV7-2
j_gene: TRBJ1-1
d_gene: -
abundance: -
CDR3nt: TGTGCCAGCGTACTTACCGGGATGAACACTGAAGCTTTCTTT
CDR3aa: CASVLTGMNTEAFF

v_gene: TRBV5-1
j_gene: TRBJ2-5
d_gene: TRBD2
abundance: once
CDR3nt: TGCGCCAGCAGCTTGAGCGGGGGCGGGGAGACCCAGTACTTC
CDR3aa: CASSLSGGGETQYF

v_gene: TRBV7-2
j_gene: TRBJ2-4
d_gene: -
abundance: -
CDR3nt: TGTGCCAGCAGCGCAGGGACGGACGGCATTCAGTACTTC
CDR3aa: CASSAGTDGIQYF

v_gene: TRBV5-1
j_gene: TRBJ2-7
d_gene: -
abundance: few
CDR3nt: TGCGCCAGCAGCTTGGGGTGGGACTTCGGGTACGAGCAGTACTTC
CDR3aa: CASSLGWDFGYEQYF

v_gene: TRBV7-2
j_gene: TRBJ2-7
d_gene: TRBD1
abundance: -
CDR3nt: TGTGCCAGCAGCCGAAACAGGGGAAGATCTACCGAGCAGTACTTC
CDR3aa: CASSRNRGRSTEQYF

v_gene: TRBV10-1
j_gene: TRBJ2-1
d_gene: TRBD2
abundance: -
CDR3nt: TGCGCCAGCAGTGATCCAGCGGGGGGATCTTACAATGAGCAGTTCTTC
CDR3aa: CASSDPAGGSYNEQFF

v_gene: TRBV7-2
j_gene: TRBJ1-1
d_gene: -
abundance: -
CDR3nt: TGTGCCAGCAGCTCCAGGGGAAACACTGAAGCTTTCTTT
CDR3aa: CASSSRGNTEAFF

v_gene: TRBV7-7
j_gene: TRBJ2-1
d_gene: TRBD2
abundance: -
CDR3nt: TGTGCCAGCAGCCCCGGACTAGCGGATTACAATGAGCAGTTCTTC
CDR3aa: CASSPGLADYNEQFF

v_gene: TRBV30
j_gene: TRBJ1-1
d_gene: -
abundance: -
CDR3nt: TGTGCCTGGGCAACTGGCACAAAGGGCACTGAAGCTTTCTTT
CDR3aa: CAWATGTKGTEAFF

v_gene: TRBV10-2
j_gene: TRBJ2-5
d_gene: TRBD2
abundance: few
CDR3nt: TGCGCCAGCAGTGAAGGTGGACTAGCGGGGCAAGAGACCCAGTACTTC
CDR3aa: CASSEGGLAGQETQYF

v_gene: TRBV7-8
j_gene: TRBJ1-1
d_gene: -
abundance: -
CDR3nt: TGTGCCAGCAGCTTACAGGGTTGGGTCACTGAAGCTTTCTTT
CDR3aa: CASSLQGWVTEAFF

v_gene: TRBV6-5
j_gene: TRBJ1-2
d_gene: TRBD1
abundance: -
CDR3nt: TGTGCCAGCACCATGGGACAGGGATTCTATGGCTACACCTTC
CDR3aa: CASTMGQGFYGYTF

v_gene: TRBV2
j_gene: TRBJ2-7
d_gene: -
abundance: -
CDR3nt: TGTGCCAGCAGCGAGGAATACGAGCAGTACTTC
CDR3aa: CASSEEYEQYF

v_gene: TRBV5-1
j_gene: TRBJ2-5
d_gene: -
abundance: -
CDR3nt: TGCGCCAGCAGCCATCGACAGGAGCAGACCCAGTACTTC
CDR3aa: CASSHRQEQTQYF

v_gene: TRBV10-3
j_gene: TRBJ2-3
d_gene: TRBD2
abundance: -
CDR3nt: TGTGCTATCGGAAATAGCGGGCCCAAGACAGATACGCAGTATTTT
CDR3aa: CAIGNSGPKTDTQYF

v_gene: TRBV27
j_gene: TRBJ2-7
d_gene: -
abundance: -
CDR3nt: TGTGCCACCAGGTGGGGGGTGACGCAGTACTTC
CDR3aa: CATRWGVTQYF

v_gene: TRBV10-3
j_gene: TRBJ1-1
d_gene: -
abundance: -
CDR3nt: TGTGCCATCTCAGCGACAGCGTTTGGGCTCGGGGATGAAGCTTTCTTT
CDR3aa: CAISATAFGLGDEAFF

v_gene: TRBV19
j_gene: TRBJ2-7
d_gene: -
abundance: -
CDR3nt: TGTGCCAGTAGTTTTCAACGAGGACAGTCCTACGAGCAGTACTTC
CDR3aa: CASSFQRGQSYEQYF

v_gene: TRBV5-4
j_gene: TRBJ1-2
d_gene: -
abundance: -
CDR3nt: TGTGCCAGCAGCTCTCCCCAGGCCAATGGCTACACCTTC
CDR3aa: CASSSPQANGYTF

v_gene: TRBV25-1
j_gene: TRBJ2-2
d_gene: -
abundance: -
CDR3nt: TGTGCCAGCAGTTCTATGGGCACTGAGGATACCGGGGAGCTGTTTTTT
CDR3aa: CASSSMGTEDTGELFF

v_gene: TRBV5-8
j_gene: TRBJ1-2
d_gene: -
abundance: -
CDR3nt: TGTGCCAGCAGCCCGGGGCCTTATGGCTACACCTTC
CDR3aa: CASSPGPYGYTF

v_gene: TRBV6-1
j_gene: TRBJ1-5
d_gene: -
abundance: -
CDR3nt: TGTGCCAGCAGTGAAGCGTCGGGACAGCCCCAGCATTTT
CDR3aa: CASSEASGQPQHF

v_gene: TRBV30
j_gene: TRBJ2-5
d_gene: -
abundance: -
CDR3nt: TGTGCCTGGGGGAGACCGCTGATCCAAGAGACCCAGTACTTC
CDR3aa: CAWGRPLIQETQYF

v_gene: TRBV2
j_gene: TRBJ2-2
d_gene: TRBD2
abundance: -
CDR3nt: TGTGCCAGCAGACCTAGCGGGAACACCGGGGAGCTGTTTTTT
CDR3aa: CASRPSGNTGELFF

v_gene: TRBV6-1
j_gene: TRBJ2-5
d_gene: TRBD2
abundance: -
CDR3nt: TGTGCCAGCAGTGAATCTGCGGGGGGCCAAGAGACCCAGTACTTC
CDR3aa: CASSESAGGQETQYF

v_gene: TRBV7-2
j_gene: TRBJ1-2
d_gene: -
abundance: -
CDR3nt: TGTGCCAGCAGCTCGAGTCCTAACTATGGCTACACCTTC
CDR3aa: CASSSSPNYGYTF

v_gene: TRBV27
j_gene: TRBJ1-1
d_gene: -
abundance: -
CDR3nt: TGTGCCAGCAGATCTCTCCTCGGGAGAGGCCAGGAAGCTTTCTTT
CDR3aa: CASRSLLGRGQEAFF

v_gene: TRBV11-2
j_gene: TRBJ1-2
d_gene: -
abundance: once
CDR3nt: TGTGCCAGCAGCCCCTCCCGTAGCACCGGGGGCTATGGCTACACCTTC
CDR3aa: CASSPSRSTGGYGYTF

v_gene: TRBV7-6
j_gene: TRBJ2-3
d_gene: -
abundance: once
CDR3nt: TGTGCCAGCATGGAGGGGGATACGCAGTATTTT
CDR3aa: CASMEGDTQYF

v_gene: TRBV10-3
j_gene: TRBJ2-3
d_gene: TRBD1
abundance: -
CDR3nt: TGTGCCATCACGACAGGGTTAACAGATACGCAGTATTTT
CDR3aa: CAITTGLTDTQYF